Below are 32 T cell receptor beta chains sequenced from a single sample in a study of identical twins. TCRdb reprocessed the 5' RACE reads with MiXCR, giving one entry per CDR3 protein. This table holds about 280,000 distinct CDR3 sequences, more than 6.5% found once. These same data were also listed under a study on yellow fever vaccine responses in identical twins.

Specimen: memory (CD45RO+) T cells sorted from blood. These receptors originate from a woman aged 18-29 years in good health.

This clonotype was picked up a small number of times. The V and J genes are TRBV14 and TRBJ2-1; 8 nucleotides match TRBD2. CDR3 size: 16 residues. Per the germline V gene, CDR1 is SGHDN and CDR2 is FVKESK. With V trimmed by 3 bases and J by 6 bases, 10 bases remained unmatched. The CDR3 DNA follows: TGTGCCAGCAGCCAGCCCGGGACTAGGACCCTCAATGAGCAGTTCTTC. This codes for CASSQPGTRTLNEQFF.

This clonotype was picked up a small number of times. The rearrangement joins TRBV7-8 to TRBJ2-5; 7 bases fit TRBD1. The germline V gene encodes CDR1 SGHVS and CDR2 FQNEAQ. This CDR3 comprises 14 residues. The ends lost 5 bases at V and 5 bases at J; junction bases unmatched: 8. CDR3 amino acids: CASSQGDPGETQYF. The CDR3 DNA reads TGTGCCAGCAGCCAGGGGGATCCGGGGGAGACCCAGTACTTC. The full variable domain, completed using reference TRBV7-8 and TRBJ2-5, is GAGVSQSPRYKVAKRGQDVALRCDPISGHVSLFWYQQALGQGPEFLTYFQNEAQLDKSGLPSDRFFAERPEGSVSTLKIQRTQQEDSAVYLCASSQGDPGETQYFGPGTRLLVL.

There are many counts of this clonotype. The CDR3 sequence is CASSLAGTGNTEAFF. Written as DNA, the CDR3 is TGTGCCAGCAGTTTAGCCGGGACAGGGAACACTGAAGCTTTCTTT. This chain connects TRBV12-3 or TRBV12-4 to TRBJ1-1, with 8 nucleotides matching TRBD1. The J segment lost 1 base and the V segment lost 0 bases, leaving 1 base of the junction unmatched. The CDR3 runs to 15 residues.

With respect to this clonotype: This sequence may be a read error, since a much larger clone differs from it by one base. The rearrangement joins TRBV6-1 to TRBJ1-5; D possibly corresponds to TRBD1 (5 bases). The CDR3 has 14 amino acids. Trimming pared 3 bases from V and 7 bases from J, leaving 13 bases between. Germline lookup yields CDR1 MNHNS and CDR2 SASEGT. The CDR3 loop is CASSDRGEMQPQHF. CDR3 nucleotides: TGTGCCAGCAGTGACCGGGGCGAGATGCAGCCCCAGCATTTT.

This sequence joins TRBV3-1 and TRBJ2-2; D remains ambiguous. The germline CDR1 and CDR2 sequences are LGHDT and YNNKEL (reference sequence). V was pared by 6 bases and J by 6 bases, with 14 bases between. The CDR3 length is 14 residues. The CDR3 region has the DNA TGTGCCAGCAGTCCTTATGGACGTGCCGGGGAGCTGTTTTTT. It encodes CASSPYGRAGELFF.

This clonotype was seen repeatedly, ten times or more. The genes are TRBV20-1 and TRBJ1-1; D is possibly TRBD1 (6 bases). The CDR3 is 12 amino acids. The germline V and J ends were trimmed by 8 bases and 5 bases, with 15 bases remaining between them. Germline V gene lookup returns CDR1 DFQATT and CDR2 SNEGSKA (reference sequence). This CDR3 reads CSSKGGDTEAFF. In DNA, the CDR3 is TGCAGTTCTAAGGGGGGGGATACTGAAGCTTTCTTT.

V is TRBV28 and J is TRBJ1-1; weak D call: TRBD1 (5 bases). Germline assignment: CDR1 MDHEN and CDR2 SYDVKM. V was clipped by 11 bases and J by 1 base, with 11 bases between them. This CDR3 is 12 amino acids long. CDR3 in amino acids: CASVRGNTEAFF. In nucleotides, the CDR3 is TGTGCCTCTGTGAGGGGGAACACTGAAGCTTTCTTT.

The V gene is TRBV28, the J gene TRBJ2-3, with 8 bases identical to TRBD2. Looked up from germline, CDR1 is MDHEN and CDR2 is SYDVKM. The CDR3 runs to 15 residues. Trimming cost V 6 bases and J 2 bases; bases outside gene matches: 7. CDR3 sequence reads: CASRGTSGHTDTQYF. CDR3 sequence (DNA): TGTGCCAGCAGAGGTACTAGCGGACACACAGATACGCAGTATTTT. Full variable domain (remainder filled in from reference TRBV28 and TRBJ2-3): DVKVTQSSRYLVKRTGEKVFLECVQDMDHENMFWYRQDPGLGLRLIYFSYDVKMKEKGDIPEGYSVSREKKERFSLILESASTNQTSMYLCASRGTSGHTDTQYFGPGTRLTVL.

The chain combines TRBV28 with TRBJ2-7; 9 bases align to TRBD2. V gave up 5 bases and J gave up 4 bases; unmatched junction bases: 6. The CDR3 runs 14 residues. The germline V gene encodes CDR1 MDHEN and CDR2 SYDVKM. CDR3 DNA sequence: TGTGCCAGCAGTGTAGCGGGAGAGGGGTACGAGCAGTACTTC. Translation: CASSVAGEGYEQYF. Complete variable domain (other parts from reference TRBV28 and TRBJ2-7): DVKVTQSSRYLVKRTGEKVFLECVQDMDHENMFWYRQDPGLGLRLIYFSYDVKMKEKGDIPEGYSVSREKKERFSLILESASTNQTSMYLCASSVAGEGYEQYFGPGTRLTVT.

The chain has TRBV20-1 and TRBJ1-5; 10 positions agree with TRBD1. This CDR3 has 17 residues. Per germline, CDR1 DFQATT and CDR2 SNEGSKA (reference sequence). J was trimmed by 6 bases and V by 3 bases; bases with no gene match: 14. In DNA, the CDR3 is TGCAGTGCTAGTCCCCGGCCGGACAGGGGGTACGGTCAGCCCCAGCATTTT. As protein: CSASPRPDRGYGQPQHF.

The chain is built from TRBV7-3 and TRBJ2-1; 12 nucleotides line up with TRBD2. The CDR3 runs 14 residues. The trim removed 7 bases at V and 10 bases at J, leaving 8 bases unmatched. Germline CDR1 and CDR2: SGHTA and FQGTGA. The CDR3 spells CASKTSGSYQEQFF. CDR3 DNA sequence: TGTGCCAGCAAGACTAGCGGGAGCTATCAGGAGCAGTTCTTC. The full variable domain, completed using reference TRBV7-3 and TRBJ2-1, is GAGVSQTPSNKVTEKGKYVELRCDPISGHTALYWYRQSLGQGPEFLIYFQGTGAADDSGLPNDRFFAVRPEGSVSTLKIQRTERGDSAVYLCASKTSGSYQEQFFGPGTRLTVL.

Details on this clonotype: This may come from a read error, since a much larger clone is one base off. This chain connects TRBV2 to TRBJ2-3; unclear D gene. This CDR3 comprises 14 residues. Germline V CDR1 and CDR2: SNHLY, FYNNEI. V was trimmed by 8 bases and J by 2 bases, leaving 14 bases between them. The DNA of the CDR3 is TGTGCCAGCTCGCCTTTGTGGGACACAGATACGCAGTATTTT. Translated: CASSPLWDTDTQYF.

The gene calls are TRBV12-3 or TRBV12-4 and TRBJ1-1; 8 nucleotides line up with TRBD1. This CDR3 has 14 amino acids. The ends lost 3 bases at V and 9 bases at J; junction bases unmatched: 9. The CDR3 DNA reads TGTGCCAGCAGTTTCGACCAGGGGGCTTCAAAAGCTTTCTTT. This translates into CASSFDQGASKAFF.

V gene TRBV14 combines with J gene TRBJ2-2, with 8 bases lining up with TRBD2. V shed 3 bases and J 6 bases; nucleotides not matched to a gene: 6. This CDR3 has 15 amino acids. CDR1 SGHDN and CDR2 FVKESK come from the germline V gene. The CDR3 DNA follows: TGTGCCAGCAGCCAGGGACTAGTTCCCCCCGGGGAGCTGTTTTTT. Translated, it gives CASSQGLVPPGELFF.

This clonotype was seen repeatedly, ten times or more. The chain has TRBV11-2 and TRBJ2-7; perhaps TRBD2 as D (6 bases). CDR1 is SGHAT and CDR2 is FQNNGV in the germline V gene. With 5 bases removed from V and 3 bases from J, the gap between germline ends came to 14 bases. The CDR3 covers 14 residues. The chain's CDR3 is CASSPSGGNYEQYV. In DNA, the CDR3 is TGTGCCAGCAGCCCGAGTGGGGGGAACTACGAGCAGTACGTC.

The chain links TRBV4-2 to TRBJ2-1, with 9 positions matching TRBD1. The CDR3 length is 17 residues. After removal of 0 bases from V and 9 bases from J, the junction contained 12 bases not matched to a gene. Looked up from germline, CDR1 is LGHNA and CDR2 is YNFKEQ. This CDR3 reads CASSQDIVGQGFGEQFF. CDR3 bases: TGTGCCAGCAGCCAAGATATTGTGGGACAGGGATTTGGTGAGCAGTTCTTC.

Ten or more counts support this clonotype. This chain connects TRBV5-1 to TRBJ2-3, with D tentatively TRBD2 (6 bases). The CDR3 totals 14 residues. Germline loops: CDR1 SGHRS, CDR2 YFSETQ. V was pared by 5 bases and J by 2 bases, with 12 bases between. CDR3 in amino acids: CASRESGFTDTQYF. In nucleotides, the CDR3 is TGCGCCAGCAGGGAGAGCGGGTTCACAGATACGCAGTATTTT.

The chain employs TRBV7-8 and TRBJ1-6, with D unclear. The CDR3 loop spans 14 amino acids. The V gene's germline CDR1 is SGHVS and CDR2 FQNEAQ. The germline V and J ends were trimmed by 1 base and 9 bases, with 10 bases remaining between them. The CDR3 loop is CASSLERVGSPLHF. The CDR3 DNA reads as TGTGCCAGCAGCTTAGAACGTGTCGGTTCACCCCTCCACTTT.

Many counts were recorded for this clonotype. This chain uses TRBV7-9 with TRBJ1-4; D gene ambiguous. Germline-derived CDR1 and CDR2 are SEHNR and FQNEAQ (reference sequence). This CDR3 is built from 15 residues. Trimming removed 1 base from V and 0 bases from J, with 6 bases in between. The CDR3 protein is CASSLGGSTNEKLFF. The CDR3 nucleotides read TGTGCCAGCAGCTTAGGGGGATCAACTAATGAAAAACTGTTTTTT.

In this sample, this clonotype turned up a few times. CDR3 nucleotides: TGTGCCAGCAGTGAAGTCAATGAGCAGTTCTTC. It translates to CASSEVNEQFF. The chain combines TRBV2 with TRBJ2-1; no clear D gene. CDR1 and CDR2 from the germline V gene are SNHLY and FYNNEI. CDR3 length: 11 residues. V was trimmed by 1 base and J by 6 bases, leaving 1 base between them.

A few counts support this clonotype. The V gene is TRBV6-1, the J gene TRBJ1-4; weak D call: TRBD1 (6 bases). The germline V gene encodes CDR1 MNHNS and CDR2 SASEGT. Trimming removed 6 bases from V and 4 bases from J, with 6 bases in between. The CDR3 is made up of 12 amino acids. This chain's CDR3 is CASRQGNEKLFF. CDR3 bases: TGTGCCAGCAGACAGGGTAATGAAAAACTGTTTTTT.

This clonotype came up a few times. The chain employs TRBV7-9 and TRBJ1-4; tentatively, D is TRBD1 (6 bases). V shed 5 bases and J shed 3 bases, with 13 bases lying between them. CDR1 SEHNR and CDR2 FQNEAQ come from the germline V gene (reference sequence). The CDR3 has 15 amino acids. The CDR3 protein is CASSIQGTANEKLFF. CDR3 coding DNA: TGTGCCAGCAGCATACAGGGAACTGCTAATGAAAAACTGTTTTTT. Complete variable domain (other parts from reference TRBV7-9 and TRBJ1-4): DTGVSQNPRHKITKRGQNVTFRCDPISEHNRLYWYRQTLGQGPEFLTYFQNEAQLEKSRLLSDRFSAERPKGSFSTLEIQRTEQGDSAMYLCASSIQGTANEKLFFGSGTQLSVL.

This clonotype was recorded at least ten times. In DNA, the CDR3 is TGCAGTGCTAGAGGGCAGATGAACACTGAAGCTTTCTTT. Its protein is CSARGQMNTEAFF. The gene calls are TRBV20-1 and TRBJ1-1; D uncertain. The CDR3 sequence is 13 residues long. V lost 1 base and J 0 bases, leaving 6 bases between the germline ends. Germline V gene lookup returns CDR1 DFQATT and CDR2 SNEGSKA (reference sequence).

CDR3 bases: TGTGCCAGCAGTTTACGCGACCTATACAATGAGCAGTTCTTC. Protein sequence: CASSLRDLYNEQFF. The rearrangement links TRBV6-2 or TRBV6-3 to TRBJ2-1; D is undetermined. This CDR3 comprises 14 residues. Germline V gene sequence: CDR1 MNHEY, CDR2 SVGEGT. V lost 4 bases and J 4 bases, leaving 11 bases between the germline ends.

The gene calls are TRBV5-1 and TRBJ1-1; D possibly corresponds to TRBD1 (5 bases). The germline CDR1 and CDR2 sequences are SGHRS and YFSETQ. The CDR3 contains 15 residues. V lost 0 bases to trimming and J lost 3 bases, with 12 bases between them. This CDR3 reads CASSLAGGIDTEAFF. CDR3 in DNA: TGCGCCAGCAGCTTGGCGGGGGGAATAGACACTGAAGCTTTCTTT.

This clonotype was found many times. The CDR3 nucleotides are TGTGCCAGCAGTTCGAAGGGGGAGCAGTTCTTC. It encodes CASSSKGEQFF. The gene calls are TRBV12-3 or TRBV12-4 and TRBJ2-1, with D possibly TRBD1 on 5 matching bases. V was cut by 4 bases and J by 10 bases, with 8 bases left in between. The CDR3 runs 11 residues.

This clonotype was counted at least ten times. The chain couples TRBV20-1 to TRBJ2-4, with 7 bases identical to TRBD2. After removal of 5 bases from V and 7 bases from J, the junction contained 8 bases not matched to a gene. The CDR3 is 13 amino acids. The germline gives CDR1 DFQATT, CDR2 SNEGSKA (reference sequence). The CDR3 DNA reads TGCAGTGCTCCCGCCCCCGGGGGGAACATTCAGTACTTC. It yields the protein CSAPAPGGNIQYF.

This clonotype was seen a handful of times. The CDR3 DNA is TGTGCCAGCACCACAGAGGGGCCCTATGGCTACACCTTC. It codes for CASTTEGPYGYTF. The V gene is TRBV28, the J gene TRBJ1-2; weak D call: TRBD1 (5 bases). The ends were cut back, 7 bases at V and 4 bases at J, with 13 bases in the middle. Germline loops: CDR1 MDHEN, CDR2 SYDVKM. The length of the CDR3 is 13 residues.

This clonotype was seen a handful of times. CDR3 nucleotides: TGCAGTGCTAGAGGGGGTAGCGCAGAGACCCAGTACTTC. Its protein product is CSARGGSAETQYF. The chain combines TRBV20-1 with TRBJ2-5, with TRBD2 as a possible D gene (5 bases). V was trimmed by 1 base and J by 4 bases, leaving 10 bases between them. There are 13 residues in the CDR3. Per the germline V gene, CDR1 is DFQATT and CDR2 is SNEGSKA (reference sequence).

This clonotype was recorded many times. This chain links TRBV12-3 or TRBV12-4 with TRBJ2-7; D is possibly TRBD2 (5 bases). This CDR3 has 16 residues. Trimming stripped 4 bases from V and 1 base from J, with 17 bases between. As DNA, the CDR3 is TGTGCCAGCAGTTCGGTGGTGGTGGGAGCATCCTACGAGCAGTACTTC. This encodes CASSSVVVGASYEQYF.

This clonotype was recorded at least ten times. The CDR3 spells CSARDKGTSGGFYEQYV. The CDR3 DNA reads TGCAGTGCTAGAGATAAGGGGACTAGCGGGGGTTTTTACGAGCAGTACGTC. This chain joins TRBV20-1 and TRBJ2-7; 14 bases match TRBD2. Germline V lookup: CDR1 DFQATT, CDR2 SNEGSKA (reference sequence). This CDR3 spans 17 amino acids. Trimming removed 0 bases from V and 4 bases from J; junction bases left unmatched: 8.

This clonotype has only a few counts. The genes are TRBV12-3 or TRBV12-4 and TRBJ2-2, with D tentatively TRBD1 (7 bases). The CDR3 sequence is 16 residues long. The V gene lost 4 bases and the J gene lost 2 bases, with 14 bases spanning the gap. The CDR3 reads CASSSQGGLNTGELFF. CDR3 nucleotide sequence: TGTGCCAGCAGTTCCCAGGGGGGCCTTAACACCGGGGAGCTGTTTTTT.